The rows below give T cell receptor beta chains drawn from one sample of a study of beta chain features in type 1 diabetes. Assay: immunoSEQ multiplex PCR; the TCRdb copy retains only in-frame clones and omits some. In the table there are around 710,000 clones, 9.5% to 15% of which are singletons. Source material: naive CD4+ T cells from blood. These receptors were obtained from a man between 25 and 39 years old with type 1 diabetes. Each CDR3 is given with its conserved first and last residue. D genes are given only for firm matches. Size is stated for part of the rows, as once, few or many counts, or as a class when the clone is expanded.

-	TRBV9	TRBD1	TRBJ2-5	CASSVGTGGYQETQYF	TGTGCCAGCAGCGTTGGGACAGGGGGCTACCAAGAGACCCAGTACTTC
-	TRBV11-2	-	TRBJ2-5	CASSLRQQETQYF	TGTGCCAGCAGCTTACGGCAGCAAGAGACCCAGTACTTC
few	TRBV7-2	TRBD1	TRBJ1-5	CASSLRGQGHQPQHF	TGTGCCAGCAGCCTCAGGGGGCAGGGGCATCAGCCCCAGCATTTT
-	TRBV6-1	-	TRBJ1-2	CASSEGGTAYGYTF	TGTGCCAGCAGTGAAGGGGGGACTGCCTATGGCTACACCTTC
few	TRBV7-2	-	TRBJ1-2	CASSLDGRGYTF	TGTGCCAGCAGCTTAGATGGGCGGGGCTACACCTTC
-	TRBV6-5	-	TRBJ1-6	CASSDTGISPLHF	TGTGCCAGCAGCGACACAGGGATTTCACCCCTCCACTTT
-	TRBV25-1	-	TRBJ1-1	CASKQGRDTEAFF	TGTGCCAGCAAACAGGGCAGGGACACTGAAGCTTTCTTT
-	TRBV4-3	-	TRBJ1-1	CASSQWGSGGTEAFF	TGCGCCAGCAGCCAATGGGGGTCCGGGGGCACTGAAGCTTTCTTT
few	TRBV7-2	-	TRBJ1-5	CASSLAAGNQPQHF	TGTGCCAGCAGCTTAGCGGCAGGCAATCAGCCCCAGCATTTT
-	TRBV7-2	-	TRBJ2-2	CASSFTVEVTGELFF	TGTGCCAGCAGCTTCACTGTGGAGGTCACCGGGGAGCTGTTTTTT